The 26 T cell receptor beta chains in this list originate from one sample, sequenced in a study of cytomegalovirus exposure and HLA in healthy donors. Use of 60 Vbeta and 13 Jbeta primers characterized the PCR. Profiled with immunoSEQ multiplex PCR; TCRdb holds only in-frame clones, not every one. The table shows 100,000 to 150,000 clones, with just over 75% occurring only once. Material: PBMCs. The origin of the receptors is a woman aged 50 to 65 in good health and CMV-seronegative.

The rearrangement uses TRBV7-2 and TRBJ2-3; 8 positions agree with TRBD1. Germline trimming cut 5 bases from V and 2 bases from J; bases unmatched to any gene: 3. This CDR3 spans 14 amino acids. Germline values: CDR1 SGHTA, CDR2 FQGNSA. CDR3 region: CASSPQGATDTQYF. CDR3 coding DNA: TGTGCCAGCAGCCCCCAGGGGGCCACAGATACGCAGTATTTT.

The chain carries TRBV30 and TRBJ1-6; 10 nucleotides line up with TRBD1. V trimming: 3 bases; J trimming: 10 bases; junction bases outside the gene matches: 3. Germline values: CDR1 GTSNPN, CDR2 SVGIG (reference sequence). This CDR3 has 13 residues. CDR3 amino acids: CAWRDRGGSPLHF. CDR3 DNA: TGTGCCTGGAGGGACAGGGGGGGCTCACCCCTCCACTTT. The full variable domain, completed using reference TRBV30 and TRBJ1-6, is SQTIHQWPATLVQPVGSPLSLECTVEGTSNPNLYWYRQAAGRGLQLLFYSVGIGQISSEVPQNLSASRPQDRQFILSSKKLLLSDSGFYLCAWRDRGGSPLHFGNGTRLTVT.

Worth noting for this clone: Other DNA variants within this sample encode the same CDR3. The rearrangement joins TRBV9 to TRBJ1-1; weak D call: TRBD1 (6 bases). The germline V and J ends were trimmed by 2 bases and 3 bases, with 14 bases remaining between them. Germline assignment: CDR1 SGDLS and CDR2 YYNGEE. The CDR3 is made up of 15 amino acids. The CDR3 nucleotides are TGTGCCAGCAGCGTCGGGGGGGGCTTGGACACTGAAGCTTTCTTT. It translates to CASSVGGGLDTEAFF.

The chain carries TRBV27 and TRBJ1-4; 8 bases line up with TRBD1. Trimming cost V 2 bases and J 8 bases; bases outside gene matches: 4. The germline gives CDR1 MNHEY, CDR2 SMNVEV (reference sequence). The CDR3 spans 14 residues. The CDR3 loop reads CASSLAGGGEKLFF. The CDR3 nucleotides read TGTGCCAGCAGTTTAGCAGGGGGCGGCGAAAAACTGTTTTTT.

The table lists this clone with a few counts. The rearrangement links TRBV6-1 to TRBJ2-7; 10 bases agree with TRBD2. The CDR3 sequence is 14 residues long. Trimming removed 7 bases from V and 6 bases from J; junction bases left unmatched: 9. CDR1 is MNHNS and CDR2 is SASEGT in the germline V gene. In DNA form, the CDR3 reads TGTGCCAGCACCCTAGCGGGGGCGGGGCTCGAGCAGTACTTC. It encodes CASTLAGAGLEQYF.

This rearrangement joins TRBV30 to TRBJ2-7; tentative D call: TRBD2 (6 bases). V was shortened by 1 base and J by 0 bases, with 16 bases between the two germline ends. Germline V gene sequence: CDR1 GTSNPN, CDR2 SVGIG (reference sequence). The CDR3 is made up of 16 amino acids. CDR3 protein: CAWSAPTGLFSYEQYF. In nucleotides, the CDR3 is TGTGCCTGGAGTGCCCCCACGGGACTTTTCTCCTACGAGCAGTACTTC.

This clone occurred once. The rearrangement joins TRBV5-1 to TRBJ2-5; 10 positions agree with TRBD1. The DNA end favors TRBJ2-7, so the J call may be wrong. CDR3 length: 14 residues. The germline gives CDR1 SGHRS, CDR2 YFSETQ. CDR3 coding DNA: TGCGCCAGCAGCTGGACAGGGGGGGTCGACGAGCAGTACTTC. Its translation is CASSWTGGVDEQYF.

The rearrangement joins TRBV29-1 to TRBJ2-1, with 9 bases matching TRBD2. CDR1 and CDR2 (germline): SQVTM, ANQGSEA. After removal of 6 bases from V and 7 bases from J, the junction contained 7 bases not matched to a gene. The CDR3 spans 13 residues. The DNA for the CDR3 is TGCAGCGTGGGGATTAGCGGGAGTAATGAGCAGTTCTTC. The encoded protein is CSVGISGSNEQFF.

This chain links TRBV11-1 with TRBJ2-7; 12 bases line up with TRBD2. The germline V gene has CDR1 SGHAT and CDR2 FQDESV (reference sequence). J was trimmed by 3 bases and V by 1 base; bases with no gene match: 4. The CDR3 is 16 amino acids. CDR3 sequence: CASSLEGTSGFYEQYF. The CDR3 DNA sequence: TGTGCCAGCAGCTTAGAAGGGACTAGCGGGTTCTACGAGCAGTACTTC.

V and J are TRBV4-1 and TRBJ2-3; the D gene is possibly TRBD1 (6 bases). Germline CDR1 MGHRA, CDR2 YSYEKL. V was clipped by 3 bases and J by 1 base, with 17 bases between them. The length of the CDR3 is 17 residues. CDR3 sequence: CASSHPNRDLRTDTQYF. The CDR3 coding sequence is TGCGCCAGCAGCCATCCGAACAGGGACCTCCGCACAGATACGCAGTATTTT.

This chain links TRBV4-3 with TRBJ1-2; a weak D match, TRBD1 (6 bases). The V end was cut by 1 base, the J end by 8 bases, with 14 bases between. The germline V gene has CDR1 LGHNA and CDR2 YSLEER. The CDR3 has 14 residues. The CDR3 reads CASSQGTVRDGYTF. The DNA for the CDR3 is TGCGCCAGCAGCCAAGGGACAGTCAGAGACGGCTACACCTTC.

The CDR3 DNA sequence: TGTGCCAGCAGCGTAGGGGCTCAGGACACTGAAGCTTTCTTT. This gives the protein CASSVGAQDTEAFF. V gene TRBV9 combines with J gene TRBJ1-1; D gene ambiguous. The germline V gene encodes CDR1 SGDLS and CDR2 YYNGEE. The CDR3 length is 14 residues. V dropped 0 bases and J dropped 3 bases, with 9 bases sitting between them.

This rearrangement joins TRBV30 to TRBJ2-5, with D perhaps TRBD2 (5 bases). CDR1 and CDR2 (germline): GTSNPN, SVGIG (reference sequence). The CDR3 runs 12 residues. Trimming pared 0 bases from V and 4 bases from J, leaving 6 bases between. CDR3 region: CAWSVGGETQYF. DNA for the CDR3: TGTGCCTGGAGTGTCGGAGGAGAGACCCAGTACTTC.

This chain uses TRBV5-1 with TRBJ2-1, with TRBD2 as a possible D gene (6 bases). Germline assignment: CDR1 SGHRS and CDR2 YFSETQ. Trimming took off 1 base at V and 5 bases at J, with 13 bases between the two ends. This CDR3 is built from 15 residues. Here the CDR3 reads CASSLYGEVDNEQFF. CDR3 bases: TGCGCCAGCAGCTTGTATGGGGAGGTCGACAATGAGCAGTTCTTC.

This chain uses TRBV19 with TRBJ1-2; 7 positions match TRBD1. There are 16 residues in the CDR3. Germline V lookup: CDR1 LNHDA, CDR2 SQIVND (reference sequence). Losses at the gene ends were 5 bases for V and 4 bases for J; bases not matched to a gene: 13. CDR3 coding DNA: TGTGCCAGTAGTGTACTGGACAGGAGGGCTAGCTATGGCTACACCTTC. As protein: CASSVLDRRASYGYTF.

The V and J genes are TRBV2 and TRBJ1-1; the D gene is possibly TRBD1 (6 bases). CDR1 and CDR2 from the germline V gene are SNHLY and FYNNEI. Trimming removed 3 bases from V and 4 bases from J, with 12 bases in between. The CDR3 loop spans 14 amino acids. CDR3 protein: CASSDWGPGTEAFF. The CDR3 coding sequence is TGTGCCAGCAGTGACTGGGGGCCAGGCACTGAAGCTTTCTTT.

This chain joins TRBV19 and TRBJ1-4; D might be TRBD1 (6 bases). The CDR3 contains 16 residues. CDR1 is LNHDA and CDR2 is SQIVND in the germline V gene (reference sequence). Deletions cut 3 bases from V and 0 bases from J, with 11 bases between. CDR3 region: CASSIGQGTTNEKLFF. CDR3 nucleotides: TGTGCCAGTAGTATTGGCCAGGGGACAACTAATGAAAAACTGTTTTTT.

The V call is TRBV19, the J call TRBJ2-4; 13 bases line up with TRBD2. The CDR3 is made up of 17 amino acids. Trimming at V came to 5 bases and at J to 8 bases, leaving 12 bases not matched to a gene. CDR1 and CDR2 (germline): LNHDA, SQIVND (reference sequence). DNA of the CDR3: TGTGCCAGTAGTCTCACACTAGCGGGAGGGCCTTTTGACATTCAGTACTTC. Translated: CASSLTLAGGPFDIQYF.

The chain couples TRBV7-2 to TRBJ2-5; maybe TRBD1 (6 bases). CDR3 size: 15 residues. CDR1 SGHTA and CDR2 FQGNSA come from the germline V gene. Trimming shortened V by 3 bases and J by 5 bases, and 16 bases separated the two germline ends. The CDR3: CASSLRTDFYETQYF. The CDR3 DNA follows: TGTGCCAGCAGCTTGAGGACAGATTTCTATGAGACCCAGTACTTC. The full variable domain, completed using reference TRBV7-2 and TRBJ2-5, is GAGVSQSPSNKVTEKGKDVELRCDPISGHTALYWYRQSLGQGLEFLIYFQGNSAPDKSGLPSDRFSAERTGGSVSTLTIQRTQQEDSAVYLCASSLRTDFYETQYFGPGTRLLVL.

The V call is TRBV10-3, the J call TRBJ2-2; tentative D call: TRBD1 (6 bases). Germline V gene data show CDR1 as ENHRY and CDR2 as SYGVKD. Trimming pared 8 bases from V and 1 base from J, leaving 11 bases between. The CDR3 covers 14 residues. The CDR3 bases are TGTGCCATCGGCCCACAGGGGAACACCGGGGAGCTGTTTTTT. Protein sequence: CAIGPQGNTGELFF.

This chain uses TRBV23-1 with TRBJ1-2, with 8 bases fitting TRBD1. TRBV23-1 belongs to the ORF category, with a function that is uncertain. The V gene end was trimmed by 4 bases and the J gene end by 5 bases; junction bases not matched to a gene: 15. The CDR3 is 17 amino acids. In DNA, the CDR3 is TGCGCCAGCAGTCTAAGACAGGGGCCGCCCAACAAGTATGGCTACACCTTC. It yields the protein CASSLRQGPPNKYGYTF.

This rearrangement joins TRBV2 to TRBJ2-4; maybe TRBD2 (5 bases). V gave up 8 bases and J gave up 1 base, with 15 bases separating them. Germline V gene data show CDR1 as SNHLY and CDR2 as FYNNEI. The length of the CDR3 is 15 residues. DNA of the CDR3: TGTGCCAGCTGGAGGACGGGCGACGCCAAAAACATTCAGTACTTC. Amino acids: CASWRTGDAKNIQYF. Supplemented by reference TRBV2 and TRBJ2-4, the full variable domain reads EPEVTQTPSHQVTQMGQEVILRCVPISNHLYFYWYRQILGQKVEFLVSFYNNEISEKSEIFDDQFSVERPDGSNFTLKIRSTKLEDSAMYFCASWRTGDAKNIQYFGAGTRLSVL.

V gene TRBV25-1 combines with J gene TRBJ2-5; D not certain. Germline V gives CDR1 MGHDK, CDR2 SYGVNS. The V end was cut by 1 base, the J end by 6 bases, with 6 bases between. The CDR3 covers 12 residues. The CDR3 loop is CASSESVKTQYF. The DNA of the CDR3 is TGTGCCAGCAGTGAATCCGTAAAGACCCAGTACTTC.

This clone was seen only once. This chain connects TRBV5-1 to TRBJ2-7; D is perhaps TRBD1 (5 bases). This CDR3 spans 13 amino acids. Germline-derived CDR1 and CDR2 are SGHRS and YFSETQ. The germline V and J ends were trimmed by 0 bases and 5 bases, with 9 bases remaining between them. This CDR3 reads CASSLARVNEQYF. CDR3 coding DNA: TGCGCCAGCAGCTTGGCCAGGGTAAACGAGCAGTACTTC.

The chain has TRBV5-8 and TRBJ2-3; 13 bases are shared with TRBD2. Germline V gives CDR1 SGHTS, CDR2 YDEGEE. The ends lost 5 bases at V and 5 bases at J; junction bases unmatched: 11. The CDR3 extends over 17 amino acids. The CDR3 here is CASSLLAGGLARDTQYF. CDR3 sequence (DNA): TGTGCCAGCAGTTTACTAGCGGGAGGGCTAGCCCGAGATACGCAGTATTTT. Filled out from reference TRBV5-8 and TRBJ2-3, the complete variable domain reads EAGVTQSPTHLIKTRGQQATLRCSPISGHTSVYWYQQALGLGLQFLLWYDEGEERNRGNFPPRFSGRQFPNYSSELNVNALELEDSALYLCASSLLAGGLARDTQYFGPGTRLTVL.

This chain joins TRBV6-6 and TRBJ2-2; the D is unclear. Germline V gene lookup returns CDR1 MNHNY and CDR2 SVGAGI (reference sequence). The CDR3 spans 14 residues. V was pared by 0 bases and J by 6 bases, with 8 bases between. CDR3 coding DNA: TGTGCCAGCAGTTACTCTGTAGTGGCCGGGGAGCTGTTTTTT. This codes for CASSYSVVAGELFF.